Listed below are T cell receptor beta chains from one sample, sequenced in a study of blood T cell repertoires in COVID-19. TCRdb's copy holds only in-frame clones and misses some; the assay was immunoSEQ multiplex PCR. The sample shows about 130,000 clones, about 85% of them seen only once. Sequenced: peripheral blood. The receptor set was obtained from a woman of 80 years or more with acute or convalescent COVID-19. Both conserved end residues are part of each CDR3. D genes are given only for firm matches. Some rows have no size entry. The others give once, few or many, or a class for an expanded clone.

D: NA
J: TRBJ1-1
V: TRBV18
size: NA
DNA: TGTGCCAGCTCACCGCAGGGACAGAACACTGAAGCTTTCTTT
CDR3: CASSPQGQNTEAFF

D: TRBD1
J: TRBJ1-2
V: TRBV27
size: NA
DNA: TGTGCCAGCAGTTCACCAGGGACAGGGCGGAGTGGCTACACCTTC
CDR3: CASSSPGTGRSGYTF

D: NA
J: TRBJ2-3
V: TRBV2
size: NA
DNA: TGTGCCAGCAGTGACCGGCGGGTTACAGATACGCAGTATTTT
CDR3: CASSDRRVTDTQYF

D: NA
J: TRBJ2-2
V: TRBV7-2
size: NA
DNA: TGTGCCAGCAGCTTAGCGGTTTCTAGAGTTCAGGGGGAGCTGTTTTTT
CDR3: CASSLAVSRVQGELFF

D: NA
J: TRBJ2-6
V: TRBV5-1
size: NA
DNA: TGCGCCAGCAGCTTGGCTCCCGCTGGGGCCAACGTCCTGACTTTC
CDR3: CASSLAPAGANVLTF

D: NA
J: TRBJ1-2
V: TRBV5-4
size: NA
DNA: TGTGCCAGCAGCTTCAGGGGTGCGGCCGGCTACACCTTC
CDR3: CASSFRGAAGYTF

D: NA
J: TRBJ2-3
V: TRBV5-1
size: NA
DNA: TGCGCCAGCAGCTTTAAGGGGTCAAGCACAGATACGCAGTATTTT
CDR3: CASSFKGSSTDTQYF

D: NA
J: TRBJ1-1
V: TRBV20-1
size: NA
DNA: TGCAGTGCCCCTTCCCACACTGAAGCTTTCTTT
CDR3: CSAPSHTEAFF

D: TRBD1
J: TRBJ1-2
V: TRBV6-5
size: NA
DNA: TGTGCCAGCAGTTCTCCCGGACAGGGGTTAGGCTACACCTTC
CDR3: CASSSPGQGLGYTF

D: TRBD1
J: TRBJ2-5
V: TRBV19
size: NA
DNA: TGTGCCAGTAGTATGCATACCGGGACAGGGGGCGAGACCCAGTACTTC
CDR3: CASSMHTGTGGETQYF

D: TRBD1
J: TRBJ2-2
V: TRBV7-9
size: NA
DNA: TGTGCCAGCAGCAAGCCGACAGGGTCAGCGTCCGGGGAGCTGTTTTTT
CDR3: CASSKPTGSASGELFF

D: TRBD2
J: TRBJ2-1
V: TRBV9
size: NA
DNA: TGTGCCAGCAGCCCACCGGGACTAGTGGCCAATGAGCAGTTCTTC
CDR3: CASSPPGLVANEQFF

D: NA
J: TRBJ1-2
V: TRBV7-9
size: NA
DNA: TGTGCCAGCAGCCCGGGACACGACGCTAACTATGGCTACACCTTC
CDR3: CASSPGHDANYGYTF

D: NA
J: TRBJ1-4
V: TRBV27
size: NA
DNA: TGTGCCAGCAGTTTACGAGGGAGAGGGGAAAAACTGTTTTTT
CDR3: CASSLRGRGEKLFF

D: TRBD1
J: TRBJ1-1
V: TRBV5-6
size: NA
DNA: TGTGCCAGCAGCTACCGGGACAGGGTCCCTGAAGCTTTCTTT
CDR3: CASSYRDRVPEAFF

D: TRBD1
J: TRBJ2-2
V: TRBV6-5
size: NA
DNA: TGTGCCAGCAGTCGAGGACAGGGTTGGACCGGGGAGCTGTTTTTT
CDR3: CASSRGQGWTGELFF

D: NA
J: TRBJ2-5
V: TRBV7-2
size: NA
DNA: TGTGCCAGCAGCTCACGGGGGGCCCGGGAGACCCAGTACTTC
CDR3: CASSSRGARETQYF

D: NA
J: TRBJ1-2
V: TRBV9
size: NA
DNA: TGTGCCAGCAGCGTAGGCAGTGAATACGATGGCTACACCTTC
CDR3: CASSVGSEYDGYTF

D: TRBD1
J: TRBJ1-1
V: TRBV23-1
size: NA
DNA: TGCGCCAGCAGTCAGCCTGAGACAGGGGGCAACACTGAAGCTTTCTTT
CDR3: CASSQPETGGNTEAFF

D: TRBD1
J: TRBJ1-5
V: TRBV7-3
size: NA
DNA: TGTGCCACGAACAGGGGGCTGGGCAATCAGCCCCAGCATTTT
CDR3: CATNRGLGNQPQHF

D: TRBD1
J: TRBJ1-5
V: TRBV19
size: NA
DNA: TGTGCCAGTAGTATGGTGGGACAGGGGTCGAGAAGAAGGCAGCCCCAGCATTTT
CDR3: CASSMVGQGSRRRQPQHF

D: TRBD2
J: TRBJ2-5
V: TRBV5-1
size: NA
DNA: TGCGCCAGCAGCACCGGGACTAGCGGGGGGGCCGGGACCCAGTACTTC
CDR3: CASSTGTSGGAGTQYF

D: TRBD1
J: TRBJ2-2
V: TRBV28
size: NA
DNA: TGTGCCAGCAGGAGGACAGGGATAAACACCGGGGAGCTGTTTTTT
CDR3: CASRRTGINTGELFF

D: NA
J: TRBJ1-5
V: TRBV5-1
size: NA
DNA: TGCGCCAGCAGCTTGGATACAGATCAGCCCCAGCATTTT
CDR3: CASSLDTDQPQHF

D: TRBD1
J: TRBJ1-2
V: TRBV18
size: NA
DNA: TGTGCCAGCTCACAACGGACAGGGGCGGACTATGGCTACACCTTC
CDR3: CASSQRTGADYGYTF

D: TRBD1
J: TRBJ2-3
V: TRBV9
size: NA
DNA: TGTGCCAGCAGCGTTGGGACAGGGGGTCCCACAGATACGCAGTATTTT
CDR3: CASSVGTGGPTDTQYF

D: NA
J: TRBJ1-1
V: TRBV4-2
size: NA
DNA: TGTGCCAGCAGCCAAGATGGCGGGGCAGGGAACACTGAAGCTTTCTTT
CDR3: CASSQDGGAGNTEAFF

D: NA
J: TRBJ1-1
V: TRBV19
size: few
DNA: TGTGCCAGTACCTTGACAGGCGGCACTGAAGCTTTCTTT
CDR3: CASTLTGGTEAFF

D: NA
J: TRBJ1-4
V: TRBV18
size: NA
DNA: TGTGCCAGCTCACGACCCCAGGGTTATCTGTTTTTT
CDR3: CASSRPQGYLFF

D: TRBD1
J: TRBJ1-4
V: TRBV29-1
size: NA
DNA: TGCAGCGTTGTGGCCAGGGGGGAAGAAAAACTGTTTTTT
CDR3: CSVVARGEEKLFF

D: TRBD2
J: TRBJ2-1
V: TRBV9
size: once
DNA: TGTGCCAGCGACCCCGGGACTAACGCCTACAATGAGCAGTTCTTC
CDR3: CASDPGTNAYNEQFF

D: NA
J: TRBJ1-1
V: TRBV21-1
size: NA
DNA: TGTGCCAGCAGCAAATGGTGGGACAAAGGATTGGGTAACACTGAAGCTTTCTTT
CDR3: CASSKWWDKGLGNTEAFF

D: TRBD2
J: TRBJ2-7
V: TRBV5-4
size: NA
DNA: TGTGCCAGCAGCTTTGGAGGCTTAGCGGGGGCCTACGAGCAGTACTTC
CDR3: CASSFGGLAGAYEQYF

D: TRBD1
J: TRBJ1-2
V: TRBV27
size: NA
DNA: TGTGCCAGCAGTTCGACGGGACAGGGCTATGGCTACACCTTC
CDR3: CASSSTGQGYGYTF

D: NA
J: TRBJ2-6
V: TRBV7-3
size: NA
DNA: TGTGCCAGCAGCGGGAGTGGCTCTGGGGCCAACGTCCTGACTTTC
CDR3: CASSGSGSGANVLTF

D: TRBD1
J: TRBJ2-7
V: TRBV3-1/TRBV3-2
size: NA
DNA: TGTGCCAGCAGCCCGGGACAGACGAAACAGTACTTC
CDR3: CASSPGQTKQYF

D: TRBD2
J: TRBJ2-5
V: TRBV7-8
size: NA
DNA: TGTGCCAGCAGCTGGACTAGCGTCCGGGAGACCCAGTACTTC
CDR3: CASSWTSVRETQYF

D: TRBD2
J: TRBJ2-5
V: TRBV24-1
size: NA
DNA: TGTGCCACCAGTCTCGGGGGGGGGAATCAAGAGACCCAGTACTTC
CDR3: CATSLGGGNQETQYF

D: NA
J: TRBJ2-6
V: TRBV7-8
size: NA
DNA: TGTGCCAGCAGCTTAGGATACCGGGGCTCTGGGGCCAACGTCCTGACTTTC
CDR3: CASSLGYRGSGANVLTF

D: TRBD1
J: TRBJ2-5
V: TRBV29-1
size: NA
DNA: TGCAGCGTGACATCCGGGACAGGGGGCTTTAGAGAGACCCAGTACTTC
CDR3: CSVTSGTGGFRETQYF

D: TRBD1
J: TRBJ1-1
V: TRBV7-2
size: NA
DNA: TGTGCCAGCAGCTCCAGGACAGGAGATAACACTGAAGCTTTCTTT
CDR3: CASSSRTGDNTEAFF

D: NA
J: TRBJ1-2
V: TRBV10-3
size: NA
DNA: TGTGCCATCCATGTGGGGCTTCCCCTCAACCCTTATGGCTACACCTTC
CDR3: CAIHVGLPLNPYGYTF

D: NA
J: TRBJ2-1
V: TRBV18
size: NA
DNA: TGTGCCAGCTCACCAATCAGGATAGAGCAGTTCTTC
CDR3: CASSPIRIEQFF

D: TRBD1
J: TRBJ1-2
V: TRBV19
size: NA
DNA: TGTGCCAGTAGTTTAAAGGGGACAGGCGATACAACAACTAACTATGGCTACACCTTC
CDR3: CASSLKGTGDTTTNYGYTF